In its sample, the clone carrying this TCR beta chain is medium-sized. The data belong to a study of metastatic and nonmetastatic thyroid tumors. As originally analysed: Clinicopathological groups differed in CDR3, with these differences serving to build a distant-metastasis classifier for papillary thyroid cancer. With MiXCR, TCRdb reprocessed the PCR reads. TCRdb, not the authors, supplied the V and J calls. This sample has 15,000 to 20,000 clones; roughly 24% occur once, and the top ten carry 15%. Thyroid surgery took place with no prior treatment in any patient. This CDR3 is built from 13 residues. V dropped 3 bases and J dropped 5 bases, with 10 bases sitting between them. The germline V gene encodes CDR1 MDHEN and CDR2 SYDVKM.

V is TRBV28 and J is TRBJ2-5, with a weak D call TRBD2 (5 bases). The receptor was isolated from a female donor with papillary thyroid cancer or a benign thyroid nodule (not recorded which). Some clones in this sample may be carry-over from other donors' samples. Sample: adjacent normal tissue. This CDR3 reads CASSFRWEETQYF. The CDR3, as DNA: TGTGCCAGCAGTTTCAGGTGGGAGGAGACCCAGTACTTC.